This TCR beta chain was recorded in a study of beta chain features in type 1 diabetes. For the study at large: In all, some 100,000,000 sorted cells from all samples were analyzed. The study, taken as a whole, reports: Shorter TCRB CDR3s, moderately but significantly so, marked every one of the four CD4+ subsets in Type 1 diabetes patients. Shorter templates might be favored by PCR, equally in patients and controls. Junctions at VDJ sites from type 1 diabetes patients had fewer insertions and more deletions.

The isolated RNA, all of it, was reverse transcribed, so expressed TCRB transcripts were what got sequenced. Repertoires were generated with immunoSEQ multiplex PCR, while TCRdb's copy carries only in-frame clones and drops some. Of just over 600,000 clones detected, less than 20% appear once; the ten largest clones hold roughly 0.098%. On this clone itself: Its antigen is undetermined.

The CDR3 has 14 amino acids. Germline values: CDR1 SGDLS, CDR2 YYNGEE. Trimming shortened V by 2 bases and J by 2 bases, and 10 bases separated the two germline ends. The rearrangement joins TRBV9 to TRBJ2-5; D gene ambiguous. This receptor was obtained from a man aged 18-30 years in good health. Sequences were obtained from naive CD4+ T cells from blood. The CDR3 here is CASSVAGQQETQYF. CDR3 nucleotides: TGTGCCAGCAGCGTGGCCGGCCAACAAGAGACCCAGTACTTC.